The next 5 T cell receptor beta chains were all read from a single sample in a study of T cell repertoires in cytomegalovirus infection. TCRdb passed the reads through MiXCR, listing each CDR3 protein once. The table includes roughly 300,000 distinct CDR3 sequences, more than 20% detected once. The source material was PBMCs. All receptors derive from a human donor in good health (CMV status not recorded). Some clones in this sample may be carry-over from other donors' samples.

This clonotype has at least ten counts. This chain links TRBV7-2 with TRBJ1-6; D call uncertain. The CDR3 extends over 16 amino acids. Trimming took 5 bases from V and 6 from J, leaving 17 bases between them. Germline lookup yields CDR1 SGHTA and CDR2 FQGNSA. The CDR3 DNA follows: TGTGCCAGCAGCAAGGACGGCCTAAACCTTAATTCACCCCTCCACTTT. Translating it yields CASSKDGLNLNSPLHF.

The V and J genes are TRBV20-1 and TRBJ2-3, with D possibly called TRBD1 or TRBD2 (5 bases each). With 3 bases removed from V and 6 bases from J, the gap between germline ends came to 10 bases. The CDR3 has 12 residues. Germline V gene data show CDR1 as DFQATT and CDR2 as SNEGSKA (reference sequence). CDR3 sequence: CSASRGVDTQYF. The CDR3 region has the DNA TGCAGTGCTAGTAGAGGGGTCGATACGCAGTATTTT.

This rearrangement joins TRBV19 to TRBJ1-1; D not certain. Germline CDR1 reads LNHDA; CDR2 reads SQIVND (reference sequence). This CDR3 is 11 amino acids long. The V end was cut by 11 bases, the J end by 0 bases, with 7 bases between. CDR3: CAGGVNTEAFF. The CDR3 coding sequence is TGTGCCGGTGGGGTGAACACTGAAGCTTTCTTT. The full variable domain, completed using reference TRBV19 and TRBJ1-1, is DGGITQSPKYLFRKEGQNVTLSCEQNLNHDAMYWYRQDPGQGLRLIYYSQIVNDFQKGDIAEGYSVSREKKESFPLTVTSAQKNPTAFYLCAGGVNTEAFFGQGTRLTVV.

This clonotype was detected a few times. V and J are TRBV12-3 or TRBV12-4 and TRBJ2-7; no clear D gene. V lost 6 bases to trimming and J lost 4 bases, with 10 bases between them. This CDR3 region has 12 residues. CDR3 residues: CASRQTDYEQYF. CDR3 in DNA: TGTGCCAGCAGGCAGACGGATTACGAGCAGTACTTC.

This clonotype was observed a handful of times. The V call is TRBV12-3 or TRBV12-4, the J call TRBJ2-2; D remains ambiguous. Trimming cost V 7 bases and J 1 base, with 7 bases left between them. The CDR3 is 13 residues long. In DNA, the CDR3 is TGTGCCAGCAATCAGAAGAACACCGGGGAGCTGTTTTTT. Translation: CASNQKNTGELFF.